Listed below are T cell receptor beta chains from one sample, sequenced in a study of PD-1 blockade in classical Hodgkin lymphoma. TCRdb's copy holds only in-frame clones and misses some; the assay was immunoSEQ multiplex PCR. There are approximately 160,000 clones in the sample; 78% occur only once, and roughly 8.4% lies in the top ten. Material: peripheral blood mononuclear cells (PBMCs), obtained before the second cycle of nivolumab. The receptors derive from a human donor with classical Hodgkin lymphoma. Both conserved end residues are part of each CDR3. D genes are given only for firm matches. Some rows have no size entry. The others give once, few or many, or a class for an expanded clone.

d_call	j_call	clone_size	v_call	cdr3_aa	cdr3_nt
-	TRBJ2-3	few	TRBV7-2	CASSQSAGRDTQYF	TGTGCCAGCAGCCAAAGCGCAGGTAGAGATACGCAGTATTTT
-	TRBJ1-2	-	TRBV21-1	CASSTRFHRVNYGYTF	TGTGCCAGCAGCACTCGGTTTCACAGGGTTAACTATGGCTACACCTTC
TRBD1	TRBJ1-4	-	TRBV30	CAWSTGQATNEKLFF	TGTGCCTGGAGTACAGGACAGGCAACTAATGAAAAACTGTTTTTT
-	TRBJ1-3	-	TRBV7-9	CASSLGSGSQRTIYF	TGTGCCAGCAGCTTAGGATCAGGATCCCAACGCACCATATATTTT
-	TRBJ1-2	-	TRBV5-3	CARSLGRNYGYTF	TGTGCCAGAAGCCTCGGTCGAAACTATGGCTACACCTTC
TRBD1	TRBJ1-2	-	TRBV10-3	CAISSGTDNYGYTF	TGTGCCATCAGTAGTGGGACAGACAACTATGGCTACACCTTC
-	TRBJ2-3	-	TRBV5-1	CASSLGSWTDATDTQYF	TGCGCCAGCAGCTTGGGGAGCTGGACAGATGCTACAGATACGCAGTATTTT
-	TRBJ1-1	-	TRBV5-4	CASSLDTRGGEAFF	TGTGCCAGCAGCTTGGATACTAGGGGGGGTGAAGCTTTCTTT
-	TRBJ2-7	-	TRBV4-1	CASSQESRGVPYEQYF	TGCGCCAGCAGCCAAGAGTCGAGGGGGGTCCCCTACGAGCAGTACTTC
-	TRBJ1-2	-	TRBV6-1	CASSEGQRQATNYGYTF	TGTGCCAGCAGTGAAGGCCAGAGACAGGCTACTAACTATGGCTACACCTTC
-	TRBJ2-1	-	TRBV4-1	CASSQDTRLVFSEVNEQFF	TGCGCCAGCAGCCAAGATACAAGACTAGTTTTCTCAGAGGTCAATGAGCAGTTCTTC
-	TRBJ1-1	few	TRBV6-5	CASSQGFYAFF	TGTGCCAGCAGTCAGGGATTTTACGCTTTCTTT
-	TRBJ2-7	few	TRBV18	CASSRGPTGSYEQYF	TGTGCCAGCTCACGAGGACCCACGGGGTCCTACGAGCAGTACTTC
TRBD1	TRBJ2-1	-	TRBV6-4	CASSEEGASYNEQFF	TGTGCCAGCAGTGAAGAGGGGGCGTCCTACAATGAGCAGTTCTTC
TRBD1	TRBJ1-1	-	TRBV5-4	CASSRTGKNTEAFF	TGTGCCAGCAGCAGGACAGGAAAGAACACTGAAGCTTTCTTT
-	TRBJ2-7	few	TRBV4-1	CASSQGRVVPEQYF	TGCGCCAGCAGCCAAGGCAGGGTGGTCCCCGAGCAGTACTTC
-	TRBJ1-2	once	TRBV7-2	CASSPHRTKGDYGYTF	TGTGCCAGCAGCCCCCACAGGACCAAGGGCGACTATGGCTACACCTTC
-	TRBJ1-5	-	TRBV6-5	CASSRWSNQPQHF	TGTGCCAGCAGTCGGTGGAGCAATCAGCCCCAGCATTTT
-	TRBJ2-5	-	TRBV19	CASSMGGAGEETQYF	TGTGCCAGTAGTATGGGTGGGGCCGGAGAAGAGACCCAGTACTTC
TRBD1	TRBJ1-2	-	TRBV27	CASSLWVGGHYGYTF	TGTGCCAGCAGTTTATGGGTAGGGGGCCACTATGGCTACACCTTC
-	TRBJ1-2	-	TRBV18	CASSPIGQITNYGYTF	TGTGCCAGCTCACCAATAGGTCAGATAACTAACTATGGCTACACCTTC
-	TRBJ1-1	-	TRBV6-5	CASRGSFGGTEAFF	TGTGCCAGCAGAGGGAGCTTTGGGGGAACTGAAGCTTTCTTT
-	TRBJ1-2	-	TRBV20-1	CSARAGLGYTF	TGCAGTGCTAGAGCGGGGTTAGGCTACACCTTC
TRBD2	TRBJ2-7	-	TRBV7-9	CASSWRSGTSYEQYF	TGTGCCAGCAGCTGGAGGAGCGGGACCTCCTACGAGCAGTACTTC
-	TRBJ1-5	-	TRBV7-2	CASSLVGLGNQPQHF	TGTGCCAGCAGCTTAGTAGGCTTGGGCAATCAGCCCCAGCATTTT
TRBD1	TRBJ2-1	-	TRBV2	CASSFTGGREQFF	TGTGCCAGCAGTTTTACAGGGGGTCGGGAGCAGTTCTTC
-	TRBJ1-1	-	TRBV11-2	CASSPRVRGWTEAFF	TGTGCCAGCAGCCCCCGGGTACGGGGGTGGACTGAAGCTTTCTTT
-	TRBJ2-7	-	TRBV6-5	CASSYRPLVSYEQYF	TGTGCCAGCAGTTACCGGCCGCTAGTCTCCTACGAGCAGTACTTC
-	TRBJ2-7	-	TRBV19	CASSIGLHYEQYF	TGTGCCAGTAGTATCGGTTTACACTACGAGCAGTACTTC
-	TRBJ1-4	few	TRBV19	CASSIWAGDEKLFF	TGTGCCAGTAGTATATGGGCAGGGGATGAAAAACTGTTTTTT
TRBD2	TRBJ2-2	-	TRBV4-2	CASSHPSGGRFGELFF	TGTGCCAGCAGCCACCCTAGCGGGGGGAGGTTCGGGGAGCTGTTTTTT
-	TRBJ2-3	few	TRBV13	CASSSSGAGLTDTQYF	TGTGCCAGCAGCTCCTCTGGGGCGGGTTTGACAGATACGCAGTATTTT
TRBD1	TRBJ1-1	-	TRBV6-5	CASSYRGDTEAFF	TGTGCCAGCAGCTACAGGGGGGACACTGAAGCTTTCTTT
-	TRBJ2-7	-	TRBV7-9	CASSPDGYEQYF	TGTGCCAGCAGCCCCGACGGATACGAGCAGTACTTC
-	TRBJ1-1	few	TRBV27	CASYSAFPINTEAFF	TGTGCCAGTTACTCGGCGTTCCCCATAAACACTGAAGCTTTCTTT